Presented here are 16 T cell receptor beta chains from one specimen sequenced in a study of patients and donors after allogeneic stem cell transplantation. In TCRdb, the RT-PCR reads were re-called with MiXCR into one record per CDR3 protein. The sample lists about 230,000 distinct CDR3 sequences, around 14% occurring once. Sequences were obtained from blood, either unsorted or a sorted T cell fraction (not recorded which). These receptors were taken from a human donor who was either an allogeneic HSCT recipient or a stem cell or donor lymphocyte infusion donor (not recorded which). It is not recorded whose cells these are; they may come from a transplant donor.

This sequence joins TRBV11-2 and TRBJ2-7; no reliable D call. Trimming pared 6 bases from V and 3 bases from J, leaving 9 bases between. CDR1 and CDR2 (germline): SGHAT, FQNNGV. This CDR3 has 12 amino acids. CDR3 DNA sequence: TGTGCCAGCAGAGGTACTAACTACGAGCAGTACTTC. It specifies CASRGTNYEQYF.

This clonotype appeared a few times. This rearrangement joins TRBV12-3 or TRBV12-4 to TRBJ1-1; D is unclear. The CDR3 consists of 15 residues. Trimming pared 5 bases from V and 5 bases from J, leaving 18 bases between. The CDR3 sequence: CASSVRGGRGTEAFF. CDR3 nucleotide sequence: TGTGCCAGCAGTGTACGCGGAGGCCGAGGGACTGAAGCTTTCTTT.

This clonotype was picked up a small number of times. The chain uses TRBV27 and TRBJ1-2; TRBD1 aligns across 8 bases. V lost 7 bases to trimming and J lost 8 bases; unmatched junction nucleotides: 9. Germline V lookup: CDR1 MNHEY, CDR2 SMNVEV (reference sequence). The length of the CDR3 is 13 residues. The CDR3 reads CASKTRQGRGYTF. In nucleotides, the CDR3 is TGTGCCAGCAAGACAAGACAGGGGCGGGGCTACACCTTC.

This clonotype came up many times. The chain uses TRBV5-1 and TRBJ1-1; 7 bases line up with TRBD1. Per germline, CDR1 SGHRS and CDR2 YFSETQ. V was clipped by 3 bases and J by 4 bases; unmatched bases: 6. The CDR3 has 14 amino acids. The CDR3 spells CASSYRQGRTEAFF. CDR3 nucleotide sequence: TGCGCCAGCAGCTACCGACAGGGACGCACTGAAGCTTTCTTT.

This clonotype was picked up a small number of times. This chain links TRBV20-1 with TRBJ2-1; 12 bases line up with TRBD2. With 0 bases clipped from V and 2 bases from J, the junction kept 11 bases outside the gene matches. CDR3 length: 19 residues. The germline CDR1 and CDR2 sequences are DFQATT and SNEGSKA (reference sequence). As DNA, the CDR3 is TGCAGTGCTAGAGATTCGGGGGCTAGCGGGAGGGCCGCCTACAATGAGCAGTTCTTC. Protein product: CSARDSGASGRAAYNEQFF.

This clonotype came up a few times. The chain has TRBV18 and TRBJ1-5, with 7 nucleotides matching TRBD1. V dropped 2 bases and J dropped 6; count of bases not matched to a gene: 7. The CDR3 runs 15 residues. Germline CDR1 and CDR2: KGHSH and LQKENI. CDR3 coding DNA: TGTGCCAGCTCACCAGGTTCTCAGGGGGGTCAGCCCCAGCATTTT. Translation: CASSPGSQGGQPQHF.

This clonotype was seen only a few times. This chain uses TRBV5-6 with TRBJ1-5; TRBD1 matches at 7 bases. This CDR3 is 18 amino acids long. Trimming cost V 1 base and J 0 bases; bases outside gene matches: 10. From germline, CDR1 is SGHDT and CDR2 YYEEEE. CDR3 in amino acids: CASSLYGQGGYSNQPQHF. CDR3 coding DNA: TGTGCCAGCAGCTTGTACGGGCAGGGGGGGTATAGCAATCAGCCCCAGCATTTT. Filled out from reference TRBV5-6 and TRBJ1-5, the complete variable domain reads DAGVTQSPTHLIKTRGQQVTLRCSPKSGHDTVSWYQQALGQGPQFIFQYYEEEERQRGNFPDRFSGHQFPNYSSELNVNALLLGDSALYLCASSLYGQGGYSNQPQHFGDGTRLSIL.

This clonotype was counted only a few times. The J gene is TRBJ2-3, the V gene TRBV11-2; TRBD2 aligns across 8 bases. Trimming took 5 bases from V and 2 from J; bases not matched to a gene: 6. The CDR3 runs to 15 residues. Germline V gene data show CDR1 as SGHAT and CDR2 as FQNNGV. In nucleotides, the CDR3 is TGTGCCAGCAGCGCAAGCGGGGGTTTCACAGATACGCAGTATTTT. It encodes CASSASGGFTDTQYF. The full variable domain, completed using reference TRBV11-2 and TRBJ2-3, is EAGVAQSPRYKIIEKRQSVAFWCNPISGHATLYWYQQILGQGPKLLIQFQNNGVVDDSQLPKDRFSAERLKGVDSTLKIQPAKLEDSAVYLCASSASGGFTDTQYFGPGTRLTVL.

The CDR3 DNA reads TGTGCCAGCACGTCCCCAGGATTCTCTGGCTACACCTTC. This translates into CASTSPGFSGYTF. The J gene is TRBJ1-2, the V gene TRBV7-3; D ambiguous. Germline V gene lookup returns CDR1 SGHTA and CDR2 FQGTGA. Trimming removed 7 bases at V and 7 bases at J, with 16 bases between. The CDR3 loop spans 13 amino acids.

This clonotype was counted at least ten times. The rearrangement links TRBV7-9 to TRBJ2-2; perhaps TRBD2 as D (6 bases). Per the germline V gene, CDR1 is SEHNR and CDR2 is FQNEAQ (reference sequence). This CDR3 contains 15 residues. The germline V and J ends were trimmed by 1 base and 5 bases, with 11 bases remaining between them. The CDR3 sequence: CASSLGGARTGELFF. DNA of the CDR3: TGTGCCAGCAGCTTAGGCGGGGCGAGGACCGGGGAGCTGTTTTTT.

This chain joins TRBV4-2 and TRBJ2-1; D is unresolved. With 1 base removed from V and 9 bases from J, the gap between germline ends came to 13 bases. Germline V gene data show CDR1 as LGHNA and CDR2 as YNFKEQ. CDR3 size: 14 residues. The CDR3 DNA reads TGTGCCAGCAGCCAAGTTACCTCCGGCCGTGAGCAGTTCTTC. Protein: CASSQVTSGREQFF.

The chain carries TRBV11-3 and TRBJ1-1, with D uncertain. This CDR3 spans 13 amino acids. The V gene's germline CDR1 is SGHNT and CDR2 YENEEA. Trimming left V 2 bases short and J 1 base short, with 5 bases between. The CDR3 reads CASSLYRNTEAFF. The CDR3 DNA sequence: TGTGCCAGCAGCTTATATCGGAACACTGAAGCTTTCTTT. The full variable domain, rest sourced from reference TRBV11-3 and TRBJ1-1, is EAGVVQSPRYKIIEKKQPVAFWCNPISGHNTLYWYLQNLGQGPELLIRYENEEAVDDSQLPKDRFSAERLKGVDSTLKIQPAELGDSAVYLCASSLYRNTEAFFGQGTRLTVV.

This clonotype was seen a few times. The DNA for the CDR3 is TGTGCCAGCAAAGCGAACGGCGGGAGGGCCGAGCAGTACTTC. This codes for CASKANGGRAEQYF. This chain links TRBV3-1 with TRBJ2-7; 9 positions match TRBD2. J gave up 6 bases and V 7 bases, and 10 bases lay outside the gene matches. CDR1 LGHDT and CDR2 YNNKEL come from the germline V gene (reference sequence). There are 14 residues in the CDR3.

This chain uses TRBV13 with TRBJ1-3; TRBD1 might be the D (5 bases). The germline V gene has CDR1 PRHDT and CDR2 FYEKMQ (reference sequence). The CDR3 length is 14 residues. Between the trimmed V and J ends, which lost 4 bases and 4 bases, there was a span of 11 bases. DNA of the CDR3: TGTGCCAGCAGCTCCGGTGGGGGGGGAAACACCATATATTTT. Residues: CASSSGGGGNTIYF.

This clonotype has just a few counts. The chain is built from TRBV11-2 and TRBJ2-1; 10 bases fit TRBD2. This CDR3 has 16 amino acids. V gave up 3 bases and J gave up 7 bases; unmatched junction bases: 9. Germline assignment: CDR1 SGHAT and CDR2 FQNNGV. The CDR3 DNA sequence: TGTGCCAGCAGCTTTGTCATGAATAGCGGGGGGAATGAGCAGTTCTTC. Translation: CASSFVMNSGGNEQFF.

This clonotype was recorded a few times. CDR3 bases: TGCGCCAGCAGCCAAGGACAGGGGATTGGTCAGTTCTTC. Encoded protein: CASSQGQGIGQFF. The chain carries TRBV5-1 and TRBJ2-1; TRBD1 aligns across 9 bases. The germline V gene encodes CDR1 SGHRS and CDR2 YFSETQ. Losses at the gene ends were 4 bases for V and 13 bases for J; bases not matched to a gene: 9. The CDR3 consists of 13 residues.